The sequence of this T cell receptor beta chain was determined in a study of T-cell memory formation after mild COVID-19. The CDR3 has 14 residues. Trimming removed 5 bases from V and 10 bases from J, with 21 bases in between. CDR1 SGHRS and CDR2 YFSETQ come from the germline V gene. One entry per CDR3 protein results from TCRdb running MiXCR on the 5' RACE reads. The sample holds roughly 310,000 distinct CDR3 sequences, less than 20% seen once. This clonotype was detected only a few times. The origin of this receptor is a young man who had mild COVID-19 (a few samples of this study predate the infection). Cell type and time point are not known. The sequenced sample consisted of PBMCs or a T cell subset sorted from them (not recorded which). V usage is TRBV5-1 and J usage is TRBJ1-1; tentatively, D is TRBD1 (5 bases). DNA for the CDR3: TGCGCCAGCAGTTCATTGGGACTAGGGGTGCGAGCTTTCTTT. Its translation is CASSSLGLGVRAFF.